These T cell receptor beta chains were read from a single sample in a study of CD8 T cells in ankylosing spondylitis. One entry per CDR3 protein, called by TCRdb with MiXCR from the 5' RACE reads. The top ten hold approximately 13% of the sample, which has approximately 110,000 distinct CDR3 sequences, around 24% seen once. The specimen was synovial fluid, either unsorted or a sorted T cell fraction (not recorded which). The origin of the receptors is a male donor with ankylosing spondylitis. Both conserved end residues are part of each CDR3. A D gene is named only where the DNA matches it firmly. Where a row states a size, it is once, few, many or the class of an expanded clone; other rows omit it.

J gene | V gene | clone size | D gene | CDR3 protein | CDR3 DNA
TRBJ2-3 | TRBV11-3 | . | . | CASSDGTRGHTDTQYF | TGTGCCAGCAGCGATGGGACGCGGGGCCACACAGATACGCAGTATTTT
TRBJ1-5 | TRBV19 | few | TRBD1 | CASRPGGVQPQHF | TGTGCCAGTAGGCCAGGGGGTGTTCAGCCCCAGCATTTT
TRBJ2-1 | TRBV24-1 | . | TRBD2 | CATSDLAGGGSSYNEQFF | TGTGCCACCAGTGATTTGGCGGGAGGTGGGAGCTCCTACAATGAGCAGTTCTTC
TRBJ2-5 | TRBV3-1 | few | TRBD2 | CASSQAGRGQETQYF | TGTGCCAGCAGCCAAGCGGGGAGGGGTCAAGAGACCCAGTACTTC
TRBJ2-2 | TRBV29-1 | . | TRBD1 | CSVGRGHGELFF | TGCAGCGTTGGCAGGGGGCACGGGGAGCTGTTTTTT
TRBJ1-1 | TRBV10-3 | . | . | CAISDQGYGNTEAFF | TGTGCCATCAGTGACCAGGGTTATGGGAACACTGAAGCTTTCTTT
TRBJ2-1 | TRBV7-6 | . | TRBD2 | CASSFFSGKWNEQFF | TGTGCCAGCAGCTTCTTTAGCGGGAAGTGGAATGAGCAGTTCTTC
TRBJ1-1 | TRBV4-1 | few | . | CASSLRRENTEAFF | TGCGCCAGCAGCCTGAGACGGGAGAACACTGAAGCTTTCTTT
TRBJ1-1 | TRBV16 | few | . | CASSRPKGMNTEAFF | TGTGCCAGCAGCCGCCCGAAGGGCATGAACACTGAAGCTTTCTTT
TRBJ1-5 | TRBV5-1 | . | TRBD1 | CASSFGTGRNQPQHF | TGCGCCAGCAGCTTTGGGACAGGGCGAAATCAGCCCCAGCATTTT
TRBJ2-1 | TRBV20-1 | . | . | CSAQLTERSSYNEQFF | TGCAGTGCTCAACTCACGGAGAGGAGCTCCTACAATGAGCAGTTCTTC
TRBJ2-7 | TRBV12-3/TRBV12-4 | many | TRBD1 | CASRCRDRSSYEQYF | TGTGCCAGCAGATGTCGGGACAGGAGCTCCTACGAGCAGTACTTC
TRBJ1-5 | TRBV7-8 | many | . | CASSLDLGGQPQHF | TGTGCCAGCAGCTTAGATCTGGGGGGTCAGCCCCAGCATTTT
TRBJ2-1 | TRBV20-1 | . | TRBD2 | CSATGLAGVENEQFF | TGCAGTGCTACGGGACTAGCGGGAGTTGAAAATGAGCAGTTCTTC
TRBJ1-2 | TRBV10-3 | . | TRBD1 | CAITYGTGANYGYTF | TGTGCCATCACCTACGGGACAGGAGCTAACTATGGCTACACCTTC
TRBJ2-3 | TRBV27 | few | TRBD1 | CASSRQGAPGHTQYF | TGTGCCAGCAGCCGCCAGGGGGCGCCGGGGCATACGCAGTATTTT
TRBJ1-6 | TRBV14 | . | TRBD1 | CASSQGLGTGGSPLHF | TGTGCCAGCAGCCAAGGTTTGGGGACAGGGGGTTCACCCCTCCACTTT
TRBJ1-2 | TRBV7-9 | . | TRBD1 | CASSSDRDQAKTGYTF | TGTGCCAGCAGCTCGGACAGGGACCAAGCCAAGACCGGCTACACCTTC
TRBJ2-3 | TRBV5-1 | many | TRBD1 | CASSPDRGRFDTQYF | TGCGCCAGCAGCCCGGACAGGGGGCGCTTCGATACGCAGTATTTT
TRBJ2-1 | TRBV12-3/TRBV12-4 | once | TRBD2 | CASRYLAGAENEQFF | TGTGCCAGCAGATACCTAGCGGGAGCTGAGAATGAGCAGTTCTTC